This T cell receptor beta chain was sequenced for a study of T cells in Graves' hyperthyroidism and ophthalmopathy. Researchers took RNA transcripts and amplified the TCR beta CDR3 regions from them. With the HTBI primer set, the TCR CDR3 went through a first round of RT-PCR. Each CDR3 protein gets one entry after TCRdb re-called the multiplex PCR reads with MiXCR. The repertoire consists of some 570,000 distinct CDR3 sequences, with approximately 17% occurring once and the leading ten covering approximately 18%. With duration under 3 months, ophthalmopathy was active: Clinical Activity Score at least 3, NOSPECS at least 4. Fresh peripheral blood, 8 to 10 ml, was the source of the PBMCs. This clonotype showed up just a few times. Specimen: blood. The sequence was obtained from a woman aged 18 to 35 with Graves' ophthalmopathy.

In nucleotides, the CDR3 is TGCGCCACTCCAGCGGGGCCTCTGGATAGCAATCAGCCCCAGCATTTT. Translation gives CATPAGPLDSNQPQHF. The chain couples TRBV10-1 to TRBJ1-5; D perhaps matches TRBD1 (5 bases). Germline lookup yields CDR1 WNHNN and CDR2 SYGVQD (reference sequence). The CDR3 extends over 16 amino acids. V lost 10 bases to trimming and J lost 0 bases, with 19 bases between them.